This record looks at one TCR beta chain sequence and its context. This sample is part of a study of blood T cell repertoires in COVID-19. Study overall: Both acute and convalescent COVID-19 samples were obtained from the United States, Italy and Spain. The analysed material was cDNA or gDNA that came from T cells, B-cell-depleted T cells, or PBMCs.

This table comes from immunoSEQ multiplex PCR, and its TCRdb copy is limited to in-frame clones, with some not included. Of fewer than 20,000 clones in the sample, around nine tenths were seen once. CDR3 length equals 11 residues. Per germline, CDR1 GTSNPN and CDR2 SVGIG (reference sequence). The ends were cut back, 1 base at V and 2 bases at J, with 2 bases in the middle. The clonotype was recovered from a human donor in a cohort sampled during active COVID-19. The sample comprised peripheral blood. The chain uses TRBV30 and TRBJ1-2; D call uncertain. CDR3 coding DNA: TGTGCCTGGAGTGCGAACTATGGCTACACCTTC. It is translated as CAWSANYGYTF.